The following is a TCR beta chain sequence with its context. The antigen remains undetermined. Primers included in the PCR were 60 Vbeta and 13 Jbeta primers. Methods used by the authors: Later, 65 million to 90 million unique TCR beta chains were counted in an analysis, and roughly 10 million of them were shared. Repertoires were generated with immunoSEQ multiplex PCR, while TCRdb's copy carries only in-frame clones and drops some. V, J and clone size were drawn from that table, and D and trimming were deduced from the DNA. The table records roughly 150,000 clones, roughly three quarters of them present only once. Germline CDR1 and CDR2: MRHNA and SNTAGT. The CDR3 runs to 13 residues. Trimming shortened V by 5 bases and J by 5 bases, and 12 bases separated the two germline ends. The sample comes from a study of cytomegalovirus exposure and HLA in healthy donors. General study findings and limits: CMV serostatus alone was available as immune exposure information. HLA restriction was apparent for most CMV-associated TCR beta chains in a later analysis.

The source of this sequence is a man aged 55-75 years in good health and CMV-seronegative. This chain links TRBV6-4 with TRBJ2-5; D unclear. Sequencing was carried out using PBMCs. The CDR3 coding sequence is TGTGCCAGCAGTCAGGCCCTTTGGGAGACCCAGTACTTC. Encoded protein: CASSQALWETQYF.